The clone carrying this T cell receptor (beta chain) showed up many times. Its antigen is unknown. TCRdb independently ran MiXCR on the reads; one entry per CDR3 protein. The sample consists of approximately 190,000 distinct CDR3 sequences, nearly 9.5% of them appearing once. The sample belongs to a study of T cell repertoires in cytomegalovirus infection. Turning to the study itself: Public signatures in TCR beta pointed to CMV infection and matching HLA type.

Germline assignment: CDR1 SNHLY and CDR2 FYNNEI. The CDR3 has 19 amino acids. Trimming took 3 bases from V and 3 from J; bases not matched to a gene: 10. Study-wide findings and caveats: It was HLA-C-restricted CMV-specific TCR beta clonotypes that dominated the response ex vivo. Cumulated frequencies of public TCR beta families served to identify carriers of CMV plus the relevant HLA.

Sequencing was carried out using PBMCs. The clonotype was recovered from a human donor in good health (CMV status not recorded). Some clones in this sample may be carry-over from other donors' samples. This chain links TRBV2 with TRBJ2-1, with 14 bases aligning to TRBD2. This CDR3 reads CASSDTGTSGGQNYNEQFF. The DNA of the CDR3 is TGTGCCAGCAGTGACACCGGGACTAGCGGGGGCCAAAACTACAATGAGCAGTTCTTC. Full variable domain (missing parts from reference TRBV2 and TRBJ2-1): EPEVTQTPSHQVTQMGQEVILRCVPISNHLYFYWYRQILGQKVEFLVSFYNNEISEKSEIFDDQFSVERPDGSNFTLKIRSTKLEDSAMYFCASSDTGTSGGQNYNEQFFGPGTRLTVL.